Included here is one T cell receptor (beta chain) sequence, with context. The antigen is not known. PCR employed 60 Vbeta and 13 Jbeta primers. Authors' data handling: Later analysis identified roughly 82 million unique TCR beta chains, roughly 11 million shared. Profiling relied on immunoSEQ multiplex PCR, and the TCRdb table lists in-frame clones only, not all of them. The V and J calls and clone size were taken over from that table, and D and trimming were inferred from the DNA. The sample lists under 300,000 clones, over 90% seen once, with about 1.8% in the top ten. The entry originates in a study of cytomegalovirus exposure and HLA in healthy donors. Study-wide points: Previous analysis showed most TCR beta V segments were productive about 87% or about 30% of the time. V- and J-gene trimming in TCR beta was tied to a missense DCLRE1C variant by an analysis performed later. In a later analysis, several top co-occurrence clusters appeared linked to parvovirus B19, influenza, CMV and Epstein-Barr virus.

The germline gives CDR1 SGHAT, CDR2 FQNNGV. The CDR3 runs 18 residues. V was clipped by 1 base and J by 6 bases; unmatched bases: 12. This sequence originates from a girl aged 2-9 years in good health and CMV-seronegative. The source material was PBMCs. The chain uses TRBV11-2 and TRBJ1-6, with 7 bases aligning to TRBD1. Here the CDR3 reads CASSLVVFAGGINSPLHF. DNA of the CDR3: TGTGCCAGCAGCTTAGTGGTTTTCGCAGGGGGAATTAATTCACCCCTCCACTTT.